These 3 T cell receptor beta chains originate from one sample sequenced in a study of cytomegalovirus exposure and HLA in healthy donors (dated by TCRdb to the late 2010s). The protocol used for the library was the immunoSEQ multiplex PCR assay. For the multiplex PCR, a mixture combining 60 forward primers for TCR Vbeta segments and 13 reverse primers for TCR Jbeta segments was used. Here the immuneACCESS table is served through TCRdb, limited to in-frame sequences with V and J called. Missing clones are a known gap in these copies; in checked studies unresolved V genes cover under half, and the rest lacks a known reason. A total of about 170,000 clones appear in this sample, about 80% of them only once. The top ten clones comprise about 2% of the sample. Material: PBMCs. The receptor set was obtained from a female donor in good health and CMV-seronegative.

The chain couples TRBV30 to TRBJ2-2, with 7 nucleotides matching TRBD1. There are 15 residues in the CDR3. Germline V lookup: CDR1 GTSNPN, CDR2 SVGIG (reference sequence). V lost 4 bases and J lost 7; bases outside the gene matches: 12. The CDR3 sequence is CAWTLRNRGSGELFF. The DNA of the CDR3 is TGTGCCTGGACTCTAAGGAACAGGGGAAGCGGGGAGCTGTTTTTT. Drawing the rest from reference TRBV30 and TRBJ2-2, the complete variable domain is SQTIHQWPATLVQPVGSPLSLECTVEGTSNPNLYWYRQAAGRGLQLLFYSVGIGQISSEVPQNLSASRPQDRQFILSSKKLLLSDSGFYLCAWTLRNRGSGELFFGEGSRLTVL.

V usage is TRBV10-1 and J usage is TRBJ1-1; D remains unclear. V lost 6 bases, J lost 0 bases, and 11 bases lay in between. This CDR3 spans 14 amino acids. Germline CDR1 WNHNN, CDR2 SYGVQD (reference sequence). CDR3 nucleotide sequence: TGCGCCAGCAGCGACGACTCTTTGAACACTGAAGCTTTCTTT. Translating it yields CASSDDSLNTEAFF.

On this clone itself: At one of its ends the junction is not consistent with the germline gene, which may arise from a read error. The rearrangement joins TRBV20-1 to TRBJ1-1; 7 nucleotides agree with TRBD1. Germline loops: CDR1 DFQATT, CDR2 SNEGSKA (reference sequence). The CDR3 has 11 amino acids. CDR3 DNA sequence: TGCAGTGCTAGAGCCGACAGGGAAGCCTTCTTT. It codes for CSARADREAFF.